This T cell receptor beta chain appears in the sequencing data of a study of early T cells in non-severe SARS-CoV-2 infection. Study-wide context: Sequenced bulk RNA came from whole blood that was unsorted, and chains were unpaired.

In this sample, this clonotype turned up a few times. TCRdb itself ran the 5' RACE reads through MiXCR, one entry per CDR3 protein. The sample shows more than 70,000 distinct CDR3 sequences, roughly an eighth of them seen only once. This CDR3 has 16 residues. CDR1 and CDR2 from the germline V gene are LGHDT and YNNKEL (reference sequence). V was cut by 3 bases and J by 6 bases, with 18 bases left in between. The chain has TRBV3-1 and TRBJ2-1; perhaps TRBD2 as D (5 bases). The receptor comes from an adult who was a healthcare worker with PCR-confirmed SARS-CoV-2 infection or an uninfected control (not recorded which). The sample comprised whole blood. The CDR3 DNA sequence: TGTGCCAGCAGCCAGGACTCCCGGGCGAGGAGCAATGAGCAGTTCTTC. As protein: CASSQDSRARSNEQFF.